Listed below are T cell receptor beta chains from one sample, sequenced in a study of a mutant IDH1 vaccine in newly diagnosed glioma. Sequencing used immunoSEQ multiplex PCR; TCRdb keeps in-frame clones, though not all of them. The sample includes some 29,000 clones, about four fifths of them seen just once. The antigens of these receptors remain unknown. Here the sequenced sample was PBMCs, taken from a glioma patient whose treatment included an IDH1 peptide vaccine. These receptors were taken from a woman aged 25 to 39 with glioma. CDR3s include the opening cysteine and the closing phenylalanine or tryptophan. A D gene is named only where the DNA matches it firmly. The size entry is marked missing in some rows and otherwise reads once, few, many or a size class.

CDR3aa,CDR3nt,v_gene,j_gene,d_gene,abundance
CASSLTGGSMSFF,TGTGCCAGCAGCCTCACAGGGGGCTCCATGTCTTTCTTT,TRBV7-2,TRBJ1-1,TRBD1,.
CASSGDRNTIYF,TGTGCCAGCAGCGGAGACAGAAACACCATATATTTT,TRBV9,TRBJ1-3,.,.
CASSQVGSNYGYTF,TGCGCCAGCAGCCAAGTGGGGAGTAACTATGGCTACACCTTC,TRBV4-3,TRBJ1-2,.,.
CASSQDERRGGYTF,TGTGCCAGCAGCCAAGATGAGCGCAGGGGTGGCTACACCTTC,TRBV14,TRBJ1-2,.,.
CASSPRTGEGSVRDTQYF,TGCGCCAGCAGCCCCCGGACAGGGGAGGGTAGTGTGAGAGATACGCAGTATTTT,TRBV5-1,TRBJ2-3,TRBD1,.
CASSFNPVEGHSPLHF,TGCGCCAGCAGCTTCAACCCGGTCGAAGGGCATTCACCCCTCCACTTT,TRBV5-1,TRBJ1-6,.,few
CASSLGSGAGNTIYF,TGTGCCAGCAGCTTAGGTTCCGGGGCTGGAAACACCATATATTTT,TRBV7-7,TRBJ1-3,.,.
CAISGQGTHHLYGYTF,TGTGCCATCAGTGGCCAGGGAACCCATCACCTCTATGGCTACACCTTC,TRBV10-3,TRBJ1-2,.,once
CASSFGLGETQYF,TGCGCCAGCAGCTTTGGGCTTGGAGAGACCCAGTACTTC,TRBV5-1,TRBJ2-5,.,.
CASSKSSGTTDTQYF,TGTGCCAGCAGCAAATCTAGCGGAACCACAGATACGCAGTATTTT,TRBV7-2,TRBJ2-3,TRBD2,few
CASSVDGTRTDTQYF,TGTGCCAGCAGCGTGGACGGGACGCGCACAGATACGCAGTATTTT,TRBV9,TRBJ2-3,.,.
CASSRAGTGDYNEQFF,TGCGCCAGCAGCCGGGCCGGGACAGGCGATTACAATGAGCAGTTCTTC,TRBV5-1,TRBJ2-1,TRBD1,.
CASSLLREETQYF,TGTGCCAGCAGCTTGTTAAGGGAAGAGACCCAGTACTTC,TRBV5-6,TRBJ2-5,.,.
CASEGQPRGELFF,TGTGCCAGCGAGGGACAGCCACGCGGGGAGCTGTTTTTT,TRBV5-6,TRBJ2-2,TRBD1,.
CASRRTYPEAFF,TGCGCCAGCAGACGGACATACCCTGAAGCTTTCTTT,TRBV10-1,TRBJ1-1,.,.
CASSFGQLGNTEAFF,TGTGCCAGCAGCTTCGGACAGCTCGGAAACACTGAAGCTTTCTTT,TRBV13,TRBJ1-1,.,.
CASRWGGFEKLFF,TGTGCCAGTAGATGGGGGGGGTTCGAAAAACTGTTTTTT,TRBV19,TRBJ1-4,.,.
CASSRGTGLNTEAFF,TGTGCCAGCAGTAGAGGAACGGGCCTAAACACTGAAGCTTTCTTT,TRBV27,TRBJ1-1,.,.